These T cell receptor beta chains were read from a single sample in a study of T cell responses to AZD1222 COVID-19 vaccine. Here immunoSEQ multiplex PCR was the method, and the copy in TCRdb shows in-frame clones only, minus some. The table records about 170,000 clones, 85% to 95% of them present only once. The material sequenced was peripheral blood, taken on day 0 of AZD1222 vaccination. The receptors here all came from an adult in good health. Each CDR3 is given with its conserved first and last residue. The order of the fields is J gene, clone size, D gene, V gene, CDR3 DNA, CDR3 protein. D genes are given only for firm matches. Some rows have no size entry. The others give once, few or many, or a class for an expanded clone.

>TRBJ1-5|.|.|TRBV5-5
TGTGCCAGCAGCTTAACAGGTGGCGGGAAGCCCCAGCATTTT
CASSLTGGGKPQHF
>TRBJ2-2|.|.|TRBV12-3/TRBV12-4
TGTGCCAGCAGTCTAGGAACCGGGGAGCTGTTTTTT
CASSLGTGELFF
>TRBJ1-1|.|.|TRBV19
TGTGCCGGAAGTAGGGAATTGAACACTGAAGCTTTCTTT
CAGSRELNTEAFF
>TRBJ1-2|.|.|TRBV9
TGTGCCAGCAGCAACGGGATTGGGGACTCAAACTATGGCTACACCTTC
CASSNGIGDSNYGYTF
>TRBJ1-3|.|TRBD1|TRBV3-1/TRBV3-2
TGTGCCAGCAGCCGAGAGACAGGGGTTGGAAACACCATATATTTT
CASSRETGVGNTIYF
>TRBJ1-1|.|.|TRBV19
TGTGCCAGTAGAGATCGACGGACTGAAGCTTTCTTT
CASRDRRTEAFF
>TRBJ2-7|.|TRBD1|TRBV5-1
TGCGCCAGCAGCATCGGACAGGGGACGGGGGAGCAGTACTTC
CASSIGQGTGEQYF
>TRBJ2-2|.|.|TRBV3-1/TRBV3-2
TGTGCCAGCAGCCAAGTGTGGGGGTCCCAGTCCTCGTCGAACACCGGGGAGCTGTTTTTT
CASSQVWGSQSSSNTGELFF
>TRBJ1-2|.|TRBD1|TRBV12-3/TRBV12-4
TGTGCCAGCAGTCAGGACAGGAGATATGGCTACACCTTC
CASSQDRRYGYTF
>TRBJ1-5|.|.|TRBV6-5
TGTGCCAGCAGACTATGGACAGCAAATCAGCCCCAGCATTTT
CASRLWTANQPQHF
>TRBJ1-1|.|TRBD1|TRBV7-8
TGTGCCAGCAGCTTAGTTGGGGCAGGGGGTACTGAAGCTTTCTTT
CASSLVGAGGTEAFF
>TRBJ1-5|.|TRBD1|TRBV7-8
TGTGCCAGCAGCTCCGCGCCAGGGGGCTGGCAGCCCCAGCATTTT
CASSSAPGGWQPQHF
>TRBJ2-1|.|TRBD2|TRBV5-1
TGCGCCAGCACCCAACACGGACTAGGGAATGAGCAGTTCTTC
CASTQHGLGNEQFF
>TRBJ2-7|once|.|TRBV7-6
TGTGCCAGCAGCTTAGGGCCGGGAGTTGGCACCTACGAGCAGTACTTC
CASSLGPGVGTYEQYF
>TRBJ1-5|few|.|TRBV27
TGTGCCAGCAGTTTATCTCGCGATCGGCCCCAGCATTTT
CASSLSRDRPQHF
>TRBJ1-3|.|.|TRBV4-2
TGTGCCAGCAGCCAACCGGGGGCGGCTGGAAACACCATATATTTT
CASSQPGAAGNTIYF
>TRBJ2-2|.|.|TRBV25-1
TGTGCCAGCAGTGAAAGCTGGCGAGGTAACACCGGGGAGCTGTTTTTT
CASSESWRGNTGELFF
>TRBJ2-3|.|TRBD2|TRBV11-2
TGTGCCAGCAGCTACGGGAGGGGGGCTAGGACAGATACGCAGTATTTT
CASSYGRGARTDTQYF
>TRBJ2-7|.|.|TRBV27
TGTGCCAGCAGTTTAAAGGGGGGCTACGAGCAGTACTTC
CASSLKGGYEQYF
>TRBJ2-3|once|.|TRBV4-1
TGCGCCAGCAGCCAGTTGTGGGCTTCGAGGGCAGATACGCAGTATTTT
CASSQLWASRADTQYF
>TRBJ1-2|.|.|TRBV10-3
TGTGCCATCAGTGAGTCGAAGGCACTCCTGTTC
CAISESKALLF
>TRBJ2-4|.|TRBD2|TRBV5-1
TGCGCCAGCAGCTTGGGAGCGGGGGATGGCATTCAGTACTTC
CASSLGAGDGIQYF
>TRBJ1-5|.|.|TRBV19
TGTGCCAGTAGTACAAAAGCAAATCAGCCCCAGCATTTT
CASSTKANQPQHF
>TRBJ2-5|.|.|TRBV25-1
TGTGCCAGCAGTGAATCTGGCCTCGGAGAGACCCAGTACTTC
CASSESGLGETQYF
>TRBJ2-1|.|.|TRBV4-1
TGCGCCAGCAGCCCTCGTTCCGTATACAGCTCCTACAATGAGCAGTTCTTC
CASSPRSVYSSYNEQFF
>TRBJ2-5|.|TRBD2|TRBV6-5
TGTGCCAGCAGTTCCCTTCCTAGCGGGCAAGAGACCCAGTACTTC
CASSSLPSGQETQYF
>TRBJ1-1|.|.|TRBV29-1
TGCAGCGTCGATACAGGGACCGCTGAAGCTTTCTTT
CSVDTGTAEAFF
>TRBJ1-3|.|.|TRBV19
TGTGCCAGTAGGCTGCTCAGCTCTGGAAACACCATATATTTT
CASRLLSSGNTIYF
>TRBJ1-1|once|.|TRBV19
TGTGCCAGTACCCGGACAGTAATCACTGAAGCTTTCTTT
CASTRTVITEAFF
>TRBJ2-7|.|.|TRBV7-8
TGTGCCAGCAGACAGACAGGCCTGGGATTTCTGACGTACGAGCAGTACTTC
CASRQTGLGFLTYEQYF
>TRBJ1-4|once|.|TRBV18
TGTGCCAGCTCACCCCGGGGCCTTGAAAAACTGTTTTTT
CASSPRGLEKLFF
>TRBJ1-4|.|.|TRBV18
TGTGCCAGCTCAGCAGATCCGGACCGTAATGAAAAACTGTTTTTT
CASSADPDRNEKLFF
>TRBJ2-5|.|.|TRBV7-9
TGTGCCAGCAGCTCAGGGGGACTCGGAGAGACCCAGTACTTC
CASSSGGLGETQYF
>TRBJ1-5|.|.|TRBV29-1
TGCAGCGCCACAGGGCTTGAGGGGCAGCCCCAGCATTTT
CSATGLEGQPQHF
>TRBJ1-2|.|.|TRBV5-1
TGCGCCAGCAGCGCCCCGGGGGGTGACTATGGCTACACCTTC
CASSAPGGDYGYTF
>TRBJ2-7|.|TRBD2|TRBV27
TGTGCCAGCAGTTTAATAGGCGGGAGGGCCACCTACGAGCAGTACTTC
CASSLIGGRATYEQYF
>TRBJ2-1|.|TRBD1|TRBV5-6
TGTGCCAGCAGCCGACAGGGCTCCTACAATGAGCAGTTCTTC
CASSRQGSYNEQFF
>TRBJ1-5|.|.|TRBV18
TGTGCCAGCTCACGGCAGGGATATCAGCCCCAGCATTTT
CASSRQGYQPQHF
>TRBJ1-3|.|.|TRBV28
TGTGCCAGCAGTTTAAGTAGTAACACCATATATTTT
CASSLSSNTIYF
>TRBJ1-1|.|.|TRBV2
TGTGCCAGCAGCGACGACGGACAAGCTGAAGCTTTCTTT
CASSDDGQAEAFF
>TRBJ1-1|.|TRBD1|TRBV6-6
TGTGCCAGCAGTCCGAGGGACAGGGGGCTAGTGAACACTGAAGCTTTCTTT
CASSPRDRGLVNTEAFF
>TRBJ2-1|.|TRBD2|TRBV7-7
TGTGCCAGCAGCTTCGGGACTAGCGGGAAAGGTGAGCAGTTCTTC
CASSFGTSGKGEQFF
>TRBJ2-1|.|.|TRBV3-1/TRBV3-2
TGTGCCAGCAGCCAAGATAGCGGCCGGCGGAATGAGCAGTTCTTC
CASSQDSGRRNEQFF
>TRBJ1-1|.|.|TRBV9
TGTGCCAGCAGCGTAGAGGACGCTGAAGCTTTCTTT
CASSVEDAEAFF
>TRBJ2-1|.|TRBD2|TRBV5-1
TGCGCCAGCAGTTTGGGGAGCGGGGGTGTCAATGAGCAGTTCTTC
CASSLGSGGVNEQFF
>TRBJ1-1|.|.|TRBV10-1
TGCGCCAGCAGTGAGTCGACAGGATTTTTGAACACTGAAGCTTTCTTT
CASSESTGFLNTEAFF
>TRBJ1-2|.|.|TRBV5-1
TGCGCCAGCACCCCGGCGGGCCTTTCAGGCCTTGGCTACACCTTC
CASTPAGLSGLGYTF
>TRBJ1-5|.|TRBD1|TRBV6-5
TGTGCCAGCAGTCTTGGACAGGGACGGCAGCCCCAGCATTTT
CASSLGQGRQPQHF
>TRBJ2-7|.|TRBD1|TRBV28
TGTGCCAGCAGTTTTCTTGGACCGGGACAGTCATATGAGCAGTACTTC
CASSFLGPGQSYEQYF
>TRBJ1-1|.|.|TRBV7-2
TGTGCCAGCAGCTCTACACTGAACACTGAAGCTTTCTTT
CASSSTLNTEAFF
>TRBJ2-1|.|.|TRBV12-3/TRBV12-4
TGTGCCAGCAGTCTTAGTAACAATGAGCAGTTCTTC
CASSLSNNEQFF
>TRBJ2-7|.|.|TRBV7-9
TGTGCCAGCAGGGCGGGCGCCTACGAGCAGTACTTC
CASRAGAYEQYF
>TRBJ1-5|.|TRBD1|TRBV27
TGTGCCAGTTCGGACAGGGCGTTGGGGAATCAGCCCCAGCATTTT
CASSDRALGNQPQHF
>TRBJ2-1|once|.|TRBV11-3
TGTGCCAGCAGCTTGGGGGTCACCAACTACAATGAGCAGTTCTTC
CASSLGVTNYNEQFF
>TRBJ1-1|.|TRBD1|TRBV18
TGTGCCAGCTCCCGCTACGACAGGGGAGGCACTGAAGCTTTCTTT
CASSRYDRGGTEAFF
>TRBJ2-2|.|.|TRBV5-1
TGCGCCAGCAGCTTGGCAGGGGGGATGAACACCGGGGAGCTGTTTTTT
CASSLAGGMNTGELFF
>TRBJ1-2|.|.|TRBV11-2
TGTGCCAGCAGCCCGATCGATCGCCCCACCTTC
CASSPIDRPTF
>TRBJ1-1|.|.|TRBV5-5
TGTGCCAGCAGCTTTGGAGCGAACACTGAAGCTTTCTTT
CASSFGANTEAFF
>TRBJ1-6|.|.|TRBV3-1/TRBV3-2
TGTGCCAGCAGGCAGGGGAATTCACCCCTCCACTTT
CASRQGNSPLHF
>TRBJ1-4|.|.|TRBV19
TGTGCCAGTAGTATTCTCGCCGATTCTAATGAAAAACTGTTTTTT
CASSILADSNEKLFF